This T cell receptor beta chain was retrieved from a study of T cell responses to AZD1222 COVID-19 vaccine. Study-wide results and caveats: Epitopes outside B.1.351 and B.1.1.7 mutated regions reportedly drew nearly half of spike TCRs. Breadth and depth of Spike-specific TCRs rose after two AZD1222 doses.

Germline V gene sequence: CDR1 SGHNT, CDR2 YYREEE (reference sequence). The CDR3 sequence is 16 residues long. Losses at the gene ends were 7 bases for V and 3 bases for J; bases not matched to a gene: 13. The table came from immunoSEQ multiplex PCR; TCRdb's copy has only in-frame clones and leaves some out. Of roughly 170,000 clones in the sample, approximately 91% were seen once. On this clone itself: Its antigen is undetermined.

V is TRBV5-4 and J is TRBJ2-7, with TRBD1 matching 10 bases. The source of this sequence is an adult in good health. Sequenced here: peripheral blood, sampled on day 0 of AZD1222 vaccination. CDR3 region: CASRPGTGAGDYEQYF. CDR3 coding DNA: TGTGCCAGCCGTCCCGGGACAGGGGCTGGGGACTACGAGCAGTACTTC.